Shown below are 22 T cell receptor beta chains from a single sample sequenced in a study of Ad26.COV2.S vaccination and SARS-CoV-2 variants. Specified treatment: roughly 19 received Ad26.COV2.S at low or high dose, single or two shots; a few received placebo; per-sample allocation not given. Collection of samples fell on day 63 after the first vaccine or placebo injection. Data came from immunoSEQ multiplex PCR; TCRdb stores just in-frame clones and leaves some out. The data contain hundreds of thousands of clones, around 88% of them singletons. Sequenced material: peripheral blood, taken in a trial of Ad26.COV2.S vaccine versus placebo. The receptors derive from a person aged 18-65 years who received the Ad26.COV2.S COVID-19 vaccine or a placebo.

This rearrangement joins TRBV21-1 to TRBJ2-7; the D segment call TRBD1 is taken from the table without a DNA check. TRBV21-1 corresponds to a pseudogene. CDR3 length equals 19 residues. CDR3 coding DNA: TGTGCCAGCAGCAACCGGGACAGGGAGCGAGACGTTTATAGTTACGAGCAGTACTTC. Translating it yields CASSNRDRERDVYSYEQYF.

This sequence joins TRBV5-6 and TRBJ2-3; 7 nucleotides match TRBD1. The CDR3 runs 15 residues. Germline V gene sequence: CDR1 SGHDT, CDR2 YYEEEE. Germline trimming cut 4 bases from V and 2 bases from J; bases unmatched to any gene: 7. This CDR3 reads CASSPRGQYTDTQYF. The CDR3 bases are TGTGCCAGCAGCCCTAGGGGGCAGTACACAGATACGCAGTATTTT.

The J gene is TRBJ2-3, the V gene TRBV29-1; possible D gene TRBD1, 5 bases. The germline V gene has CDR1 SQVTM and CDR2 ANQGSEA. The germline V and J ends were trimmed by 3 bases and 3 bases, with 19 bases remaining between them. The CDR3 contains 16 residues. This CDR3 reads CSVDPPGSLTTDTQYF. The CDR3 DNA follows: TGCAGCGTTGACCCCCCAGGGTCCCTTACAACAGATACGCAGTATTTT.

The genes are TRBV2 and TRBJ2-7; 8 bases agree with TRBD1. Germline CDR1 is SNHLY and CDR2 is FYNNEI. After removal of 4 bases from V and 1 base from J, the junction contained 3 bases not matched to a gene. The CDR3 runs 14 residues. CDR3 region: CASSGDRGSYEQYF. CDR3 in DNA: TGTGCCAGCAGTGGAGACAGGGGTTCCTACGAGCAGTACTTC. The whole variable domain, remainder taken from reference TRBV2 and TRBJ2-7, is EPEVTQTPSHQVTQMGQEVILRCVPISNHLYFYWYRQILGQKVEFLVSFYNNEISEKSEIFDDQFSVERPDGSNFTLKIRSTKLEDSAMYFCASSGDRGSYEQYFGPGTRLTVT.

The V call is TRBV9, the J call TRBJ2-2; no firm D call. Germline V gene sequence: CDR1 SGDLS, CDR2 YYNGEE. V gave up 0 bases and J gave up 6 bases, with 9 bases separating them. The CDR3 spans 14 residues. CDR3 nucleotide sequence: TGTGCCAGCAGCGTAGAGCCCCTCCCCGGGGAGCTGTTTTTT. It translates to CASSVEPLPGELFF.

The count of this clone is one. The V and J genes are TRBV5-1 and TRBJ1-4; D might be TRBD1 (6 bases). This CDR3 has 14 amino acids. Trimming cost V 0 bases and J 8 bases, with 11 bases left between them. The germline CDR1 and CDR2 sequences are SGHRS and YFSETQ. The CDR3 DNA is TGCGCCAGCAGCTTGGGGGGGCCAGGGGAAAAACTGTTTTTT. The encoded protein is CASSLGGPGEKLFF.

The V and J genes are TRBV30 and TRBJ1-2; D is uncertain. Germline V gives CDR1 GTSNPN, CDR2 SVGIG (reference sequence). The V gene lost 3 bases and the J gene lost 8 bases, with 10 bases spanning the gap. The CDR3 is made up of 11 amino acids. The chain's CDR3 is CAWRDPRGYTF. The CDR3 DNA is TGTGCCTGGAGGGACCCGAGGGGCTACACCTTC. Full variable domain (rest looked up from reference TRBV30 and TRBJ1-2): SQTIHQWPATLVQPVGSPLSLECTVEGTSNPNLYWYRQAAGRGLQLLFYSVGIGQISSEVPQNLSASRPQDRQFILSSKKLLLSDSGFYLCAWRDPRGYTFGSGTRLTVV.

V usage is TRBV28 and J usage is TRBJ1-5; the match to TRBD1 covers 8 bases. CDR3 length equals 14 residues. V lost 5 bases, J lost 6 bases, and 6 bases stayed unmatched. CDR1 and CDR2 from the germline V gene are MDHEN and SYDVKM. CDR3 sequence: CASSDRGYSQPQHF. The CDR3 region has the DNA TGTGCCAGCAGTGACAGGGGCTACAGTCAGCCCCAGCATTTT.

The V call is TRBV3-1 (or the pseudogene TRBV3-2), the J call TRBJ2-3; 9 bases are a match to TRBD2. With 10 bases clipped from V and 4 bases from J, the junction kept 12 bases outside the gene matches. CDR1 LGHDT and CDR2 YNNKEL come from the germline V gene (reference sequence). The CDR3 extends over 15 amino acids. The DNA of the CDR3 is TGTGCCACCACGTCCGCGGGGGGGCCCTCAGATACGCAGTATTTT. Residues: CATTSAGGPSDTQYF.

This clone was found once. The chain has TRBV5-1 and TRBJ1-2; no clear D gene. With 4 bases removed from V and 1 base from J, the gap between germline ends came to 14 bases. CDR3 length: 15 residues. The germline CDR1 and CDR2 sequences are SGHRS and YFSETQ. The CDR3 bases are TGCGCCAGCAGCGGGGAAGATGCCATTAACTATGGCTACACCTTC. Translation: CASSGEDAINYGYTF.

The V and J genes are TRBV4-3 and TRBJ2-1, with D unresolved. Trimming removed 0 bases at V and 1 base at J, with 7 bases between. The length of the CDR3 is 15 residues. Germline CDR1 LGHNA, CDR2 YSLEER. The CDR3 loop is CASSQESISYNEQFF. DNA of the CDR3: TGCGCCAGCAGCCAAGAATCGATTTCCTACAATGAGCAGTTCTTC.

This chain connects TRBV3-1 (or the pseudogene TRBV3-2) to TRBJ2-2, with D hard to call. CDR1 is LGHDT, CDR2 YNNKEL, per germline (reference sequence). This CDR3 is built from 16 residues. V was shortened by 5 bases and J by 2 bases, with 15 bases between the two germline ends. The CDR3 spells CASSSRTNRNTGELFF. For the CDR3, the DNA is TGTGCCAGCAGCTCCAGGACGAACAGAAACACCGGGGAGCTGTTTTTT.

J is TRBJ2-7 and V is TRBV27; a possible D gene is TRBD1 (5 bases). CDR1 is MNHEY and CDR2 is SMNVEV in the germline V gene (reference sequence). V gave up 6 bases and J gave up 0 bases, with 12 bases separating them. CDR3 length equals 14 residues. CDR3 sequence reads: CASRSQGTSYEQYF. The CDR3 DNA reads TGTGCCAGCAGATCCCAGGGAACCTCCTACGAGCAGTACTTC.

The V and J genes are TRBV18 and TRBJ2-7; D not resolved. The CDR3 sequence is 12 residues long. CDR1 is KGHSH and CDR2 is LQKENI in the germline V gene. The V end was cut by 5 bases, the J end by 0 bases, with 5 bases between. The CDR3 spells CASSSISYEQYF. As DNA, the CDR3 is TGTGCCAGCTCATCCATCTCCTACGAGCAGTACTTC.

V is TRBV11-2 and J is TRBJ2-7; D gene unclear. There are 14 residues in the CDR3. Germline loops: CDR1 SGHAT, CDR2 FQNNGV. The ends were cut back, 6 bases at V and 3 bases at J, with 15 bases in the middle. DNA for the CDR3: TGTGCCAGCAGGCAAACCCGGGTCGACTACGAGCAGTACTTC. It translates to CASRQTRVDYEQYF.

The rearrangement uses TRBV23-1 and TRBJ1-6, with 8 positions matching TRBD1. TRBV23-1 is annotated as an ORF whose role is uncertain. This CDR3 is 18 amino acids long. The V and J ends lost 0 bases and 0 bases, in that order; junction bases with no gene match: 4. The DNA for the CDR3 is TGCGCCAGCAGTCAATCGACAGGGGCAGGCTCCTATAATTCACCCCTCCACTTT. This codes for CASSQSTGAGSYNSPLHF.

V and J are TRBV28 and TRBJ1-1, with TRBD1 as a possible D gene (5 bases). This CDR3 comprises 13 residues. Trimming took 2 bases from V and 7 from J, leaving 11 bases between them. The germline CDR1 and CDR2 sequences are MDHEN and SYDVKM. Here the CDR3 reads CASSLGGGLEAFF. The CDR3 DNA is TGTGCCAGCAGTTTAGGGGGAGGCCTTGAAGCTTTCTTT.

Details on this clone: This sample includes further DNA sequences coding for the same CDR3. The CDR3 coding sequence is TGTGCCAGCAGCTTAGGACGGAGCAATCAGCCCCAGCATTTT. As protein: CASSLGRSNQPQHF. This chain joins TRBV7-2 and TRBJ1-5; D not resolved. This CDR3 contains 14 residues. V lost 1 base and J lost 1, with 5 bases in between. Looked up from germline, CDR1 is SGHTA and CDR2 is FQGNSA. Drawing the rest from reference TRBV7-2 and TRBJ1-5, the complete variable domain is GAGVSQSPSNKVTEKGKDVELRCDPISGHTALYWYRQSLGQGLEFLIYFQGNSAPDKSGLPSDRFSAERTGGSVSTLTIQRTQQEDSAVYLCASSLGRSNQPQHFGDGTRLSIL.

V usage is TRBV24-1 and J usage is TRBJ1-1; D is undetermined. CDR3 length: 15 amino acids. CDR1 is KGHDR and CDR2 is SFDVKD in the germline V gene. With 9 bases removed from V and 3 bases from J, the gap between germline ends came to 19 bases. The CDR3 loop is CATPTSVVEDTEAFF. CDR3 nucleotide sequence: TGTGCCACCCCTACCTCGGTGGTTGAGGACACTGAAGCTTTCTTT.

The chain has TRBV6-5 and TRBJ2-5, with a weak D call TRBD1 (6 bases). Germline CDR1 MNHEY, CDR2 SVGAGI. Trimming left V 2 bases short and J 0 bases short, with 13 bases between. CDR3 length: 16 amino acids. The CDR3 loop reads CASSYLGGFHQETQYF. CDR3 DNA: TGTGCCAGCAGTTACCTAGGGGGTTTTCACCAAGAGACCCAGTACTTC.

This sequence joins TRBV5-8 and TRBJ2-5; D perhaps matches TRBD1 (5 bases). Germline loops: CDR1 SGHTS, CDR2 YDEGEE. The germline V and J ends were trimmed by 1 base and 0 bases, with 10 bases remaining between them. This CDR3 contains 15 residues. This chain's CDR3 is CASSLRYRHQETQYF. For the CDR3, the DNA is TGTGCCAGCAGCTTGAGGTACAGGCACCAAGAGACCCAGTACTTC.

The chain combines TRBV19 with TRBJ2-1, with D perhaps TRBD1 (6 bases). The germline gives CDR1 LNHDA, CDR2 SQIVND (reference sequence). Trimming took 7 bases from V and 0 from J, leaving 13 bases between them. The length of the CDR3 is 15 residues. CDR3 region: CASIDTGSSYNEQFF. In nucleotides, the CDR3 is TGTGCCAGTATTGACACAGGGAGCTCCTACAATGAGCAGTTCTTC.